Sequencing of this T cell receptor (beta chain) was carried out in a study of early T cells in non-severe SARS-CoV-2 infection. Individual cDNA molecules were tagged with unique molecular identifiers, the study reported. TCRdb used MiXCR to reprocess the 5' RACE reads, holding one entry per CDR3 protein. The sample comprises about 94,000 distinct CDR3 sequences, 13% of which are singletons, and over 2% rests with the top ten. At least ten counts were recorded for this clonotype. Germline CDR1 reads SGHRS; CDR2 reads YFSETQ. V lost 5 bases and J lost 1, with 15 bases in between. The CDR3 totals 16 residues.

The sequenced material came from whole blood. The TCR sequence derives from an adult who was a healthcare worker with PCR-confirmed SARS-CoV-2 infection or an uninfected control (not recorded which). This chain uses TRBV5-1 with TRBJ1-4; TRBD1 is a possible D gene (6 bases). CDR3 DNA sequence: TGCGCCAGCAGTAGGGGGTCCGGTTTAACTAATGAAAAACTGTTTTTT. Translation: CASSRGSGLTNEKLFF.